Listed below are T cell receptor beta chains from one sample, sequenced in a study of cytomegalovirus exposure and HLA in healthy donors. Profiling relied on immunoSEQ multiplex PCR, and the TCRdb table lists in-frame clones only, not all of them. The sample holds about 98,000 clones, 60% to 85% seen once. The sequencing input was PBMCs. These receptors were taken from a man in his fifties or sixties in good health and CMV-seropositive. Both conserved end residues are trimmed from each CDR3. The listing skips clone size in some rows; elsewhere it reads once, few, many or a size class.

j_call,v_call,clone_size,cdr3_aa
TRBJ2-6,TRBV15,NA,ATSRGLAGGYNRGANVLT
TRBJ1-2,TRBV30,NA,AWSPGTAFGYT
TRBJ2-5,TRBV5-1,NA,ASSSTGGRETQY
TRBJ2-1,TRBV2,NA,ASSEVAGPYNEQF
TRBJ2-7,TRBV6-5,once,ASSRQGDYEQY
TRBJ2-6,TRBV4-3,NA,ASSQEDRGSSGANVLT
TRBJ2-7,TRBV4-3,NA,ASSHRQGGYEQY
TRBJ1-1,TRBV29-1,NA,SVSEQGR
TRBJ1-1,TRBV5-5,NA,ASSFTGIGTEAF
TRBJ2-7,TRBV27,NA,ASSLGAGSYEQY
NA,TRBV2,NA,ASSGTGGVSYEQY
TRBJ1-6,TRBV4-1,NA,ASSQVRGSGNNSPLH
TRBJ2-2,TRBV6-1,once,ASRTGQGATGELF
TRBJ1-3,TRBV5-1,NA,ASSLGGQNSGNTIY
TRBJ2-3,TRBV12-5,NA,ASGWGTSSTDTQY
TRBJ2-3,TRBV7-2,few,ASSLTRRRGGTDTQY
TRBJ1-1,TRBV9,NA,ASSVSPGVVTEAF
TRBJ1-6,TRBV5-6,NA,ASSFPQGAVNSPLH
TRBJ1-4,TRBV5-6,few,ASSLGEAGGKLF
TRBJ2-1,TRBV27,NA,ASSFYRRDNEQF
TRBJ2-2,TRBV5-4,once,ASSLADRNTGELF
TRBJ2-5,TRBV28,NA,ASSLGTSGGARETQY
NA,TRBV12-5,NA,ASGTPQGGGGEQY
TRBJ2-1,TRBV6-4,NA,ASSDSSRGRGEQF
TRBJ2-1,TRBV11-3,NA,ASSLLAGGHEQF
TRBJ2-3,TRBV18,NA,ASSPDAGKEY
TRBJ1-4,TRBV28,NA,ASSSNRGLGEKLF
TRBJ2-7,TRBV7-9,NA,ASSLLAGSYEQY
TRBJ1-2,TRBV4-1,few,ASSQVVRKRDSLYGYT
NA,TRBV6-5,NA,ASSYSRTISSYEQY
TRBJ2-1,TRBV5-1,few,ASSLSGEVGNEQF